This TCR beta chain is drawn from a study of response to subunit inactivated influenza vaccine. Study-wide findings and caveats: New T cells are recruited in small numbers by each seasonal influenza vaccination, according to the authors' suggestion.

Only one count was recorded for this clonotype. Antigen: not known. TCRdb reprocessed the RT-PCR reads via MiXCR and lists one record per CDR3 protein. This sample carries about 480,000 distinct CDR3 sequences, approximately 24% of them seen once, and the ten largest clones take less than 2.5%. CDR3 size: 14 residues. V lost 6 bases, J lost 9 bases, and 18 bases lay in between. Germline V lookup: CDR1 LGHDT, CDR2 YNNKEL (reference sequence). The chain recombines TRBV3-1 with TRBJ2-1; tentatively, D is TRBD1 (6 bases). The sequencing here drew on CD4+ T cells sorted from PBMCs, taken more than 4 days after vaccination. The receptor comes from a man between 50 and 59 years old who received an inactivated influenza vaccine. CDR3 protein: CASRSQGPKPEQFF. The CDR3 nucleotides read TGTGCCAGCAGATCACAGGGCCCCAAGCCTGAGCAGTTCTTC.